A single T cell receptor beta chain is shown here with its context. Source study methods: For nucleated cells, counts were estimated from reference gene primer amplification. Method: immunoSEQ multiplex PCR; TCRdb's copy keeps in-frame clones and lacks some. The V and J calls and clone size were taken over from that table, and D and trimming were inferred from the DNA. Counted here are a few hundred thousand clones, around 85% occurring once; the ten biggest clones make up approximately 9.9%. The sample originates from a study of blood T cell repertoires in COVID-19. Study-level information: Some COVID-19 samples were acute and others convalescent; all came from the United States, Italy and Spain. Sample material is recorded as cDNA or gDNA derived from T cells, B-cell-depleted T cells, or PBMCs.

Germline V gene lookup returns CDR1 ENHRY and CDR2 SYGVKD. The CDR3 is made up of 18 amino acids. Trimming removed 7 bases from V and 0 bases from J; junction bases left unmatched: 9. The material sequenced was peripheral blood. This clonotype originated in a woman aged 70 to 79 with acute or convalescent COVID-19. This chain links TRBV10-3 with TRBJ2-6, with 10 bases identical to TRBD1. CDR3: CAIKPGQGRYSGANVLTF. The CDR3 coding sequence is TGTGCCATCAAGCCGGGACAGGGGAGATACTCTGGGGCCAACGTCCTGACTTTC.